This T cell receptor beta chain was captured by sequencing in a study of T cells in Graves' hyperthyroidism and ophthalmopathy (dated by TCRdb to the late 2010s). Study-level background: Peripheral blood was sampled at the time of initial diagnosis, prior to any treatment. After blood sampling, hyperthyroidism patients were treated with methimazole at a starting dose of 30 mg daily, and ophthalmopathy patients were treated with high-dose intravenous methylprednisolone. Whether ophthalmopathy could be predicted prospectively was tested in an independent validation cohort made up of 18 to 20 hyperthyroidism patients plus 17 patients who later progressed to ophthalmopathy. The 100 or so discovery patients were randomly divided into training and test sets at a 7:3 ratio. The paper describes TCR Vbeta CDR3 sequencing of 120 to 150 peripheral blood samples, made up of under 50 ophthalmopathy patients, some 76 hyperthyroidism patients and about 17 progressor patients. A discovery cohort of 95 to 100 patients, about 40 with Graves' ophthalmopathy and 55 to 60 with stable Graves' hyperthyroidism, was used to find distinguishing TCR V-J signatures. Thyroid tissue and blood T-cell repertoires from several Graves' hyperthyroidism patients were also compared in the study.

Results the study describes overall, beyond this receptor: No statistical method was used to fix the sample size in advance, and group allocation was not hidden from the investigators. In validation, progression to ophthalmopathy was predicted by the model with almost 71% sensitivity and 72.22% specificity, a median of approximately 7.1 months before onset. Ophthalmopathy was separated from stable hyperthyroidism by a 13 V-J signature model, with over 85% sensitivity and roughly 84% specificity obtained in cross-validation and 80%/75% obtained in testing. Most expanded thyroid clonotypes (frequency above 0.001) were also detected in blood, a finding suggesting that blood repertoires may reflect thyroid immune responses.

The CDR3 contains 14 residues, cysteine and phenylalanine counted. The DNA shown is the 42-base CDR3, in frame from base 1. Via the germline V gene (reference sequence), CDR1 is GTSNPN and CDR2 SVGIG. Trimmed from V: 1 base; trimmed from J: 7 bases; junction bases lacking a gene match: 10. Moderately to severely active disease, a Clinical Activity Score of at least 3, a NOSPECS grade of at least 4, and a duration under 3 months were present in ophthalmopathy patients. Patients with uncontrolled infections, other autoimmune diseases, pregnancy or lactation were excluded. Clinical symptoms, serum thyroxine and TRAb, thyroid ultrasound, and orbital computed tomography formed the basis for the diagnoses. Ficoll-Paque density gradient centrifugation was used to isolate PBMCs from approximately 11 ml of fresh peripheral blood. Trizol reagent was used to extract total RNA, and RNA quality was then checked on an Agilent 2100 Bioanalyzer.

Amplification of TCR beta CDR3 regions was carried out from RNA transcripts. For the first round of RT-PCR on the TCR CDR3, the HTBI primer set was used together with the Qiagen OneStep RT-PCR kit. Libraries were constructed in a second round of multiplex PCR, after which size selection and purification were carried out. Sequencing of the libraries was done on an Illumina HiSeq2000 using paired-end 100 bp reads. In the source study's methods: SOAPnuke was used to process the raw data, removing reads that contained adapters or uncalled bases, had a mean Phred below 15, or lacked an exact match to the constant primer or identifier. High-quality paired reads were merged using COPE v1.2.5, and each unique nucleotide sequence was defined as a clonotype. Clonotypes were aligned to IMGT TRBV, TRBD and TRBJ reference segments using MiTCR v1.1. The analysis was restricted to V-J combinations with a frequency above 0.0001, which together covered 99.2% of the repertoires. The TCS score was defined as F50 (clonal expansion) divided by E x V (chaos), with BLOSUM62-based TCRdist calculated between CDR3 peptides within each V-J. Welch's t-statistics and random forest reduced approximately 520 V-J features to roughly 13, which were used in a naive Bayes classifier (R e1071). In TCRdb, the public reads were trimmed at Q25 with fastp and aligned with MiXCR, with productive beta chains retained. Each entry is one CDR3 protein sequence, shown with its most common DNA and genes. What appears here as the V and J calls and clone size reflects TCRdb's work, not the paper's. The sample table lists a few hundred thousand distinct CDR3 sequences, less than 20% of them with a count of one. The ten largest clones take up about 14% of the sample.

This clonotype was counted many times. Its specific antigen is unknown. The sample holds no much larger clone one base away, and base qualities are not on file. Sequenced input: blood. Rearrangement joined TRBV30 to TRBJ2-7, with TRBD1 matching 7 junction bases. This TCR was sampled from a woman in her thirties or forties with Graves' ophthalmopathy. The CDR3 region: CAWSDRHRGWEQYF. The sequence in DNA is TGTGCCTGGAGTGACCGACACAGGGGTTGGGAGCAGTACTTC. With the portions outside the CDR3 filled from the reference TRBV30 and TRBJ2-7 genes, the complete variable region becomes SQTIHQWPATLVQPVGSPLSLECTVEGTSNPNLYWYRQAAGRGLQLLFYSVGIGQISSEVPQNLSASRPQDRQFILSSKKLLLSDSGFYLCAWSDRHRGWEQYFGPGTRLTVT.